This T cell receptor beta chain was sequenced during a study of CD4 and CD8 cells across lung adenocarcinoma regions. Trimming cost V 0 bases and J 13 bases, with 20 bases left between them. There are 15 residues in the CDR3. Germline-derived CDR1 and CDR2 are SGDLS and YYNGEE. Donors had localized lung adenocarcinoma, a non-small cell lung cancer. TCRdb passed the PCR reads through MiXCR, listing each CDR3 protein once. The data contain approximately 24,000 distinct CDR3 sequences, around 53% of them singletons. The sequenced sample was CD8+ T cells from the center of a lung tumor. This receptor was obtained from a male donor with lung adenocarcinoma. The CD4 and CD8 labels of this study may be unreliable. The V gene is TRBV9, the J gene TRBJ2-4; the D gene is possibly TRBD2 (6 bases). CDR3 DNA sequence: TGTGCCAGCAGCGTAGCATCCGGGACTCCCAATGAGCAGTACTTC. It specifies CASSVASGTPNEQYF.